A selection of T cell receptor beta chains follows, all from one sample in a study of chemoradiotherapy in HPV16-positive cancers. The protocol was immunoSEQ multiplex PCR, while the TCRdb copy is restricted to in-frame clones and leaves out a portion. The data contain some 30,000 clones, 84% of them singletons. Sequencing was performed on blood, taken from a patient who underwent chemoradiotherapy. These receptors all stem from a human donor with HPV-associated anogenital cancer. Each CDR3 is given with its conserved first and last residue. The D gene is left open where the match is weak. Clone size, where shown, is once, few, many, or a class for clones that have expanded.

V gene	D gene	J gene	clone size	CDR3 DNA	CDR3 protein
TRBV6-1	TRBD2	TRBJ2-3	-	TGTGCCAGCAGTGACATAGCGGGGGGCAGCACAGATACGCAGTATTTT	CASSDIAGGSTDTQYF
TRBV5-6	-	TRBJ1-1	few	TGTGCCAGCAGTTGGAGGAACACTGAAGCTTTCTTT	CASSWRNTEAFF
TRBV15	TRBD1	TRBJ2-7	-	TGTGCCACCAGCAGAGGGTGGACAGGGGGCATAGGGGACTCCTACGAGCAGTACTTC	CATSRGWTGGIGDSYEQYF
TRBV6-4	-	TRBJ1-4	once	TGTGCCAGGAGAAGGCAGCCCAGGGCTAATGAAAAACTGTTTTTT	CARRRQPRANEKLFF
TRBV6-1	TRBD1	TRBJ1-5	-	TGTGCCAGCATACCCAGGGGGTTAAATCAGCCCCAGCATTTT	CASIPRGLNQPQHF
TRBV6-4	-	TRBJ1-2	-	TGTGCCAGCAGAAAATCAACACTACAGGGAGATAACTATGGCTACACCTTC	CASRKSTLQGDNYGYTF
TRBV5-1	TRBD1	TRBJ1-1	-	TGCGCCAGCAGCTCGGGACAGAGTTTTCCTGAAGCTTTCTTT	CASSSGQSFPEAFF
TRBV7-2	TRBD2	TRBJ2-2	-	TGTGCCAGCTCCCCTAGCGGGGGGGCCGGGACCGGGGAGCTGTTTTTT	CASSPSGGAGTGELFF
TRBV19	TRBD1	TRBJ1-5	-	TGTGCCAGTAGTATAGGACAGGGAATAGGCAATCAGCCCCAGCATTTT	CASSIGQGIGNQPQHF
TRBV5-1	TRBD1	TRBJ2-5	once	TGCGCCAGCAGCAGAGACAGGGGGAAAGGGACCCAGTACTTC	CASSRDRGKGTQYF
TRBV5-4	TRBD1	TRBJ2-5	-	TGTGCCAGCAGCTGGGACAGGGAGGAGACCCAGTACTTC	CASSWDREETQYF
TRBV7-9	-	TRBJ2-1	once	TGTGCCAGCAGCCCTGGGGGGACCAATGAGCAGTTCTTC	CASSPGGTNEQFF
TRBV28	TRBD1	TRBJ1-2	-	TGTGCCAGCAGGCCAGGGGGCGGCTATGGCTACACCTTC	CASRPGGGYGYTF
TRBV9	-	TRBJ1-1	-	TGTGCCAGCAGCGTAGCTGCGAACACTGAAGCTTTCTTT	CASSVAANTEAFF
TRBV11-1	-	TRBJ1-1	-	TGTGCCAGCAGCTCCGTGGGGAACACTGAAGCTTTCTTT	CASSSVGNTEAFF
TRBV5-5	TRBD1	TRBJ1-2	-	TGTGCCAGCAGCTTGGGCCCGAACACAGGGGGTCCCAGCTATGGCTACACCTTC	CASSLGPNTGGPSYGYTF
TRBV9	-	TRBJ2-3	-	TGTGCCAGCAGAGCAGGGGCGGCTAGCACAGATACGCAGTATTTT	CASRAGAASTDTQYF
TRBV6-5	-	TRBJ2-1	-	TGTGCCAGCAGTCTGAGCCCCGCGTTTGAGCAGTTCTTC	CASSLSPAFEQFF
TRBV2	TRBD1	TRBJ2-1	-	TGTGCCAGCAGTGTAGAGGGGGCCGGTGAGCAGTTCTTC	CASSVEGAGEQFF
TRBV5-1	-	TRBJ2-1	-	TGCGCCAGCAGCGCTGGAGGATATCTTAGCAATGAGCAGTTCTTC	CASSAGGYLSNEQFF
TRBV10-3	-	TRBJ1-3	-	TGTGCCATCAACAGGTACAGCTCTGGAAACACCATATATTTT	CAINRYSSGNTIYF
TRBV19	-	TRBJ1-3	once	TGTGCCAGTAGTATCGAACGGGTCCAACTTTCTGGAAACACCATATATTTT	CASSIERVQLSGNTIYF